A selection of T cell receptor beta chains follows, all from one sample in a study of CD8+ T cells in alopecia areata. Profiling relied on immunoSEQ multiplex PCR, and the TCRdb table lists in-frame clones only, not all of them. This sample has about 190,000 clones, with about 60% found just once. The source was CD4+ T cells sorted from blood, collected at week 4, from a patient treated with tofacitinib. Receptor source: a human donor with alopecia areata. Each CDR3 is given with its conserved first and last residue. Each record gives: D gene, CDR3 length, J gene, V gene, clone size, CDR3 DNA, CDR3 protein. A D gene is named only where the DNA matches it firmly. Only part of the rows carry a size: once, few, many, or a class if the clone is expanded.

>-|15|TRBJ2-5|TRBV29-1|few
TGCAGCGCGGTACAATCCGGGGCTAGGGTAGAGACCCAGTACTTC
CSAVQSGARVETQYF
>-|13|TRBJ1-2|TRBV18|-
TGTGCCAGCTCACCGGGGGAACCTGATGGCTACACCTTC
CASSPGEPDGYTF
>-|13|TRBJ1-1|TRBV5-1|-
TGCGCCAGCAGTTGGCAGCAGAACACTGAAGCTTTCTTT
CASSWQQNTEAFF
>TRBD2|15|TRBJ2-7|TRBV25-1|-
TGTGCCAGCACCACGACTAGCGGCCCTTCCTACGAGCAGTACTTC
CASTTTSGPSYEQYF
>-|15|TRBJ2-2|TRBV7-9|-
TGTGCCAGCAGCTTAGCGCAGGCACCTACCGGGGAGCTGTTTTTT
CASSLAQAPTGELFF
>-|11|TRBJ2-7|TRBV28|-
TGTGCCAGCAGCGATCTCTACGAGCAGTACTTC
CASSDLYEQYF
>-|13|TRBJ2-7|TRBV29-1|-
TGCAGCGTTGAGCGCAGGGATGGATTCGAGCAGTACTTC
CSVERRDGFEQYF
>TRBD2|14|TRBJ2-3|TRBV5-1|once
TGCGCCAGCAGGGCCGGGAGGGGCGCAGATACGCAGTATTTT
CASRAGRGADTQYF
>-|12|TRBJ2-7|TRBV29-1|-
TGCAGCGTTGAGTCGGACACCTACGAGCAGTACTTC
CSVESDTYEQYF
>TRBD2|15|TRBJ2-3|TRBV5-1|-
TGCGCCAGCGCAGGTAGCGGGAGTTTGTGGGATACGCAGTATTTT
CASAGSGSLWDTQYF
>-|10|TRBJ2-7|TRBV30|-
TGTGCCTGGAGTTCTGGGGAGCAGTACTTC
CAWSSGEQYF
>-|15|TRBJ1-1|TRBV7-2|-
TGTGCCAGCAGCTCTTCCAGGGTTGGGAACACTGAAGCTTTCTTT
CASSSSRVGNTEAFF
>-|17|TRBJ2-3|TRBV2|-
TGTGCCAGCAGTGTAGGAGCCGGGGTGGGTTTCACAGATACGCAGTATTTT
CASSVGAGVGFTDTQYF
>TRBD1|12|TRBJ1-2|TRBV30|few
TGTGCCTGTGACAGGGGGCGCACGGGCTACACCTTC
CACDRGRTGYTF
>TRBD2|16|TRBJ2-7|TRBV7-2|once
TGTGCCAGCAGACCCGGAGGCGGGAGAGGGTCCTACGAGCAGTACTTC
CASRPGGGRGSYEQYF
>TRBD1|13|TRBJ2-5|TRBV29-1|few
TGCAGCGCTCGACAGGGGAATATAGAGACCCAGTACTTC
CSARQGNIETQYF
>TRBD2|15|TRBJ2-1|TRBV28|-
TGTGCCAGCAGTTCCGCTAGCGGGAAGGTAAATGAGCAGTTCTTC
CASSSASGKVNEQFF
>-|14|TRBJ1-1|TRBV11-2|once
TGTGCCAGCAGCCTAGCGGCGGTGGGCACTGAAGCTTTCTTT
CASSLAAVGTEAFF
>-|15|TRBJ2-7|TRBV4-3|-
TGCGCCAGCAGCCAAGTAGTCAGGGAGATGTACGAGCAGTACTTC
CASSQVVREMYEQYF
>-|12|TRBJ2-1|TRBV2|few
TGTGCCAGCAGTGAAGCGGGCAGGGAGCAGTTCTTC
CASSEAGREQFF
>TRBD1|14|TRBJ2-1|TRBV30|few
TGTGCCTGGGGACAGGGCAGGACCTACAATGAGCAGTTCTTC
CAWGQGRTYNEQFF
>-|18|TRBJ2-4|TRBV7-9|-
TGTGCCAGCAGCCTTACGGCCGGGGCCGACATAGGCAAAAACATTCAGTACTTC
CASSLTAGADIGKNIQYF
>TRBD2|13|TRBJ2-7|TRBV29-1|-
TGCAGCGTTGCACTAGCGGGAGGTCTAGAGCAGTACTTC
CSVALAGGLEQYF
>-|13|TRBJ2-7|TRBV29-1|few
TGCAGCGTTGGGTTTGGACAGAGCTCAGAGCAGTACTTC
CSVGFGQSSEQYF
>TRBD1|13|TRBJ2-5|TRBV29-1|-
TGCAGCGTTGAAATCTACAGGGGGGAGACCCAGTACTTC
CSVEIYRGETQYF
>-|13|TRBJ2-6|TRBV2|few
TGTGCCAGCGGTCTCTCTGGGGCCAACGTCCTGACTTTC
CASGLSGANVLTF
>-|14|TRBJ2-3|TRBV5-8|few
TGTGCCAGCAGCCCAACCGCGGGGACAGATACGCAGTATTTT
CASSPTAGTDTQYF
>-|12|TRBJ2-7|TRBV11-2|-
TGTGCATCAGGGGCCCTCTCCTACGAGCAGTACTTC
CASGALSYEQYF
>-|18|TRBJ2-7|TRBV2|-
TGTGCCAGCAGCAGAGGGGCTAGCGTCCCCCCCCGAGCCTACGAGCAGTACTTC
CASSRGASVPPRAYEQYF
>-|14|TRBJ1-2|TRBV25-1|-
TGTGCCAGCAGTGAAGAATTGACAGGAAGGGGCTACACCTTC
CASSEELTGRGYTF
>-|14|TRBJ2-1|TRBV30|few
TGTGCCTGGATGCAGGACACCGGTGCGGATGAGCAGTTCTTC
CAWMQDTGADEQFF
>-|14|TRBJ2-1|TRBV2|-
TGTGCCAGCACCGAGAGTAGCGGAGTCAATGAGCAGTTCTTC
CASTESSGVNEQFF
>-|15|TRBJ2-7|TRBV4-1|-
TGCGCCAGCAGCCAAGGACCCGGGGGCGGGAACGAGCAGTACTTC
CASSQGPGGGNEQYF